One TCR beta chain is described in this entry. Its specificity is unknown. The sequenced patients had an expansion of CD8+CD57+ cells seen by flow cytometry. When blood sampling took place, the patients had received no therapy. Investigators profiled TCR beta VDJ and CDR3 from genomic DNA template. TCRdb re-called the reads through MiXCR, storing one row per CDR3 protein. Among about 180,000 distinct CDR3 sequences listed, approximately 48% were seen once. This CDR3 has 13 amino acids. Germline loops: CDR1 WNHNN, CDR2 SYGVQD (reference sequence). J was trimmed by 6 bases and V by 10 bases; bases with no gene match: 9. The data were taken from a study of CD8+CD57+ T cells in acquired aplastic anemia. The overall study: The mean DNA yield obtained from sorted CD4+ and CD8+ cells came to 3 to 3.5 ug. Notes on the study in general: Patients showed no significant difference from controls in CD8+ Simpson's diversity. Twenty-nine sequences, all CD8+ CDR3, were shared between patients and controls.

The chain joins TRBV10-1 to TRBJ2-7; 10 nucleotides agree with TRBD1. Sequencing used sorted CD4+, CD8+, or CD8+CD57+ T cells (not recorded which) from PBMCs. The source is a human donor with aplastic anemia. The CDR3 DNA is TGCGCCAACAACCGGGACAGGGGATTCGAGCAGTACTTC. It specifies CANNRDRGFEQYF.